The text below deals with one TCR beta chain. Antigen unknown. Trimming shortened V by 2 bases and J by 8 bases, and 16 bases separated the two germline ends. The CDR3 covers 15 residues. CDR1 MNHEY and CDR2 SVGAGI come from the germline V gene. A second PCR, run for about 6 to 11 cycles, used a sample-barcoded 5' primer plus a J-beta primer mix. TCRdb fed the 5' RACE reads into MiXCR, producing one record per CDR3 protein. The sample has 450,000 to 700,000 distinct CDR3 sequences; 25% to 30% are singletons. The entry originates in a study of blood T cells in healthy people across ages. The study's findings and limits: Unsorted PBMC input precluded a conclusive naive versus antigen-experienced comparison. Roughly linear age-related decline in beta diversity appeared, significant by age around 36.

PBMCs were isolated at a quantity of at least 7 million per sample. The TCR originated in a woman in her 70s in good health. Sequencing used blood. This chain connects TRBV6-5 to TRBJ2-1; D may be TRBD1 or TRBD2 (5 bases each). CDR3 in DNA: TGTGCCAGCAGTTACGTAGCGCTGGGGGAATATGAGCAGTTCTTC. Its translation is CASSYVALGEYEQFF.